One and the same sample provided the 18 T cell receptor beta chains below, sequenced in a study of blood T cell repertoires in COVID-19. Produced via immunoSEQ multiplex PCR; TCRdb's table is partial and in-frame only. The sample holds under 300,000 clones, under 85% seen once. Input material: peripheral blood. Receptors were obtained from a man aged 25 to 40 who had recovered from COVID-19.

The CDR3 sequence: CSAGQGYEQYV. The CDR3 DNA sequence: TGCAGTGCTGGACAGGGCTACGAGCAGTACGTC. This chain joins TRBV20-1 and TRBJ2-7, with TRBD1 matching over 8 bases. Germline loops: CDR1 DFQATT, CDR2 SNEGSKA (reference sequence). V lost 5 bases to trimming and J lost 3 bases; unmatched junction nucleotides: 0. The CDR3 spans 11 residues.

This clone was detected only once. The rearrangement joins TRBV21-1 to TRBJ2-7; the table's TRBD1 call for D was not verified on the DNA. TRBV21-1 constitutes a pseudogene. The CDR3 has 17 amino acids. The CDR3 bases are TGTGCCAGCAGCAAAGAGGCAGGACAGGGGCCCCTCTACGAGCAGTACGTC. This sequence encodes CASSKEAGQGPLYEQYV.

The chain combines TRBV7-3 with TRBJ1-1; the D gene is possibly TRBD1 (6 bases). Germline CDR1 is SGHTA and CDR2 is FQGTGA. This CDR3 region has 13 residues. V was shortened by 5 bases and J by 1 base, with 8 bases between the two germline ends. The CDR3 here is CASSEQGNTEAFF. In DNA, the CDR3 is TGTGCCAGCAGCGAACAGGGGAACACTGAAGCTTTCTTT. Using reference TRBV7-3 and TRBJ1-1 for the parts outside the CDR3, the full variable domain is GAGVSQTPSNKVTEKGKYVELRCDPISGHTALYWYRQSLGQGPEFLIYFQGTGAADDSGLPNDRFFAVRPEGSVSTLKIQRTERGDSAVYLCASSEQGNTEAFFGQGTRLTVV.

The rearrangement uses TRBV6-1 and TRBJ1-2, with unresolved D. The CDR3 extends over 13 amino acids. V was cut by 3 bases and J by 3 bases, with 8 bases left in between. The germline CDR1 and CDR2 sequences are MNHNS and SASEGT. This CDR3 reads CASSEGWDYGYTF. CDR3 in DNA: TGTGCCAGCAGTGAGGGCTGGGACTATGGCTACACCTTC.

This clone was counted a single time. This rearrangement joins TRBV28 to TRBJ1-2, with TRBD1 identical over 8 bases. The ends lost 4 bases at V and 8 bases at J; junction bases unmatched: 12. The germline V gene encodes CDR1 MDHEN and CDR2 SYDVKM. This CDR3 has 15 residues. The CDR3 loop reads CASSSGQGGLEGYTF. CDR3 coding DNA: TGTGCCAGCAGTTCAGGACAGGGTGGTTTAGAAGGCTACACCTTC.

The chain joins TRBV18 to TRBJ2-4; TRBD2 agrees at 15 bases. With V trimmed by 2 bases and J by 7 bases, 9 bases remained unmatched. The germline gives CDR1 KGHSH, CDR2 LQKENI. The CDR3 loop spans 18 amino acids. CDR3 amino acids: CASSPWTSGGAGGNIQYF. CDR3 DNA: TGTGCCAGCTCACCATGGACTAGCGGGGGGGCCGGGGGTAACATTCAGTACTTC.

This chain links TRBV19 with TRBJ2-7; 7 bases line up with TRBD1. Germline V gene sequence: CDR1 LNHDA, CDR2 SQIVND (reference sequence). The CDR3 runs to 14 residues. V gave up 5 bases and J gave up 5 bases; unmatched junction bases: 9. In DNA form, the CDR3 reads TGTGCCAGTAGTGCGACCACAGGGGCCCACGAGCAGTACTTC. Its translation is CASSATTGAHEQYF.

The chain employs TRBV2 and TRBJ1-1; D possibly corresponds to TRBD1 (5 bases). Trimming stripped 6 bases from V and 1 base from J, with 12 bases between. Germline V gene sequence: CDR1 SNHLY, CDR2 FYNNEI. The CDR3 totals 14 residues. CDR3 in amino acids: CASSMTESNTEAFF. As DNA, the CDR3 is TGTGCCAGCAGCATGACAGAGTCGAACACTGAAGCTTTCTTT.

The chain carries TRBV18 and TRBJ2-7; a weak D match, TRBD1 (5 bases). The CDR3 totals 13 residues. V lost 3 bases and J lost 5, with 11 bases in between. CDR1 is KGHSH, CDR2 LQKENI, per germline. For the CDR3, the DNA is TGTGCCAGCTCACCCTACGGACAAAACGAGCAGTACGTC. Residues: CASSPYGQNEQYV.

V and J are TRBV5-1 and TRBJ2-5, with unresolved D. The CDR3 spans 14 residues. The ends were cut back, 2 bases at V and 0 bases at J, with 8 bases in the middle. Germline V CDR1 and CDR2: SGHRS, YFSETQ. The chain's CDR3 is CASSFESYQETQYF. CDR3 in DNA: TGCGCCAGCAGCTTTGAGTCGTACCAAGAGACCCAGTACTTC.

This clone was counted only a few times. J is TRBJ1-1 and V is TRBV5-1; the D gene is possibly TRBD1 (5 bases). The CDR3 spans 13 residues. Germline CDR1 is SGHRS and CDR2 is YFSETQ. V was pared by 4 bases and J by 7 bases, with 14 bases between. The CDR3 here is CASSPRGQGEAFF. The DNA for the CDR3 is TGCGCCAGCAGCCCGCGTGGGCAGGGTGAAGCTTTCTTT.

J is TRBJ1-4 and V is TRBV21-1. TRBV21-1 is a recognized pseudogene. The CDR3 contains 13 residues. The CDR3 region is CASERGSNEKLFF. CDR3 sequence (DNA): TGTGCCAGCGAACGGGGTTCTAATGAAAAACTGTTTTTT.

This chain uses TRBV4-1 with TRBJ2-5, with 11 bases fitting TRBD1. CDR1 and CDR2 (germline): MGHRA, YSYEKL. The V gene end was trimmed by 3 bases and the J gene end by 4 bases; junction bases not matched to a gene: 4. The CDR3 runs 15 residues. The CDR3 region is CASSQSGTGGETQYF. The DNA for the CDR3 is TGCGCCAGCAGCCAGTCCGGGACAGGGGGAGAGACCCAGTACTTC.

The rearrangement joins TRBV12-3 or TRBV12-4 to TRBJ1-5, with D maybe TRBD1 (5 bases). V lost 4 bases, J lost 6 bases, and 10 bases lay in between. The CDR3 loop spans 13 amino acids. Here the CDR3 reads CASSSGMSQPQHF. In DNA, the CDR3 is TGTGCCAGCAGTTCAGGGATGAGTCAGCCCCAGCATTTT.

J is TRBJ1-3 and V is TRBV6-5; the D gene is possibly TRBD1 (5 bases). The CDR3 runs to 14 residues. Germline V CDR1 and CDR2: MNHEY, SVGAGI. Between the trimmed V and J ends, which lost 7 bases and 4 bases, there was a span of 14 bases. In nucleotides, the CDR3 is TGTGCCAGCACCCCCGGGGGGGTCGGAAACACCATATATTTT. As protein: CASTPGGVGNTIYF.

The V and J genes are TRBV7-2 and TRBJ2-5, with 8 bases matching TRBD2. The CDR3 extends over 17 amino acids. V shed 5 bases, J shed 5 bases, and the junction held 16 bases outside the gene matches. Germline-derived CDR1 and CDR2 are SGHTA and FQGNSA. The CDR3 nucleotides read TGTGCCAGCAGCCCGACACCAAGGCTAGCGGGCGGGGAGACCCAGTACTTC. Translating it yields CASSPTPRLAGGETQYF.

The chain has TRBV2 and TRBJ1-2; TRBD1 matches 10 bases. J was trimmed by 0 bases and V by 4 bases; bases with no gene match: 11. The CDR3 totals 18 residues. Germline V gene sequence: CDR1 SNHLY, CDR2 FYNNEI. This chain's CDR3 is CASSGSGTGDLANYGYTF. The CDR3 DNA is TGTGCCAGCAGTGGAAGCGGGACAGGGGACCTAGCTAACTATGGCTACACCTTC.

This chain uses TRBV15 with TRBJ2-7; 8 bases line up with TRBD1. This CDR3 has 13 residues. The germline V gene encodes CDR1 LNHNV and CDR2 YYDKDF (reference sequence). Trimming cost V 8 bases and J 6 bases; bases outside gene matches: 9. The CDR3 reads CATPPGQGPEQYV. The CDR3 DNA follows: TGTGCCACCCCTCCAGGACAGGGCCCCGAGCAGTACGTC.